This T cell receptor (beta chain) was documented in a study of shared clonotypes between healthy human individuals. The data were produced by immunoSEQ multiplex PCR, yet TCRdb's version contains in-frame clones alone and is incomplete. The sample holds about 670,000 clones; approximately 79% are singletons and the top ten take around 2%. Germline values: CDR1 ENHRY, CDR2 SYGVKD. The trim removed 8 bases at V and 6 bases at J, leaving 9 bases unmatched. The CDR3 sequence is 15 residues long. Regarding this clone: The antigen is not known.

Study-wide results and limits: Larger richness was generally estimated for naive than memory subsets. The sampled material consisted only of blood, and tissue repertoires are likely to differ. Non-shared clonotypes showed lower generation probabilities than clonotypes common to all four donors.

The sample comprised memory CD4+ T cells sorted from blood. The subset: CD45RA-negative fraction. The source is a woman in her 30s in good health. The rearrangement joins TRBV10-3 to TRBJ2-2, with 10 bases fitting TRBD2. CDR3 sequence (DNA): TGTGCCATCGGGCTAGCGGGAGAGGGGTCCGGGGAGCTGTTTTTT. It specifies CAIGLAGEGSGELFF.